This TCR beta chain was captured by sequencing in a study of breast tumors, draining lymph nodes, adjacent tissues listed by TCRdb under 2016. Some background on the complete study: In breast cancer patients, the study compared the TCR beta repertoires of tumor, adjacent nontumor tissue and axillary lymph nodes. In human breast cancer, the study set out to assess how tumor, surrounding tissue and draining lymph node repertoires relate to one another and whether T cells might be exchanged between them.

This clonotype was observed many times. Its antigen has not been determined. The input lacks base qualities; no much larger clone sits a single base away. CDR1 and CDR2 are drawn from the germline V gene (reference sequence): SEHNR, FQNEAQ. From its cysteine to its phenylalanine, the CDR3 spans 16 amino acids. Only the CDR3 DNA stays, 48 bases, in frame from base 1. V and J lose 5 bases and 6 bases, and a span of 20 bases separates them. Lymph node samples were obtained from the axillary draining lymph nodes of breast cancer patients. The sequencing machine was an Illumina HiSeq 2000. Multiplex PCR amplification was used to build the TCR beta chain libraries. The amplified TCR beta chain products were analyzed by high-throughput sequencing. TCRdb cleaned the public reads at Q25 with fastp, built clones with MiXCR and kept in-frame beta chains. CDR3 protein sequences are deduplicated, and each keeps its most common genes and DNA. This sample has under 250,000 distinct CDR3 sequences in its table, and 32% of those were observed once. The ten largest clones add up to around 1.4% of the sample.

General conclusions and limits of the study: The data were considered consistent with the idea that most tumor T cells come from the lymph node and then expand in tumor tissue. In luminal-like breast cancer, tumor and nontumor tissue repertoires resembled each other significantly more than in basal-like breast cancer. Tumor T-cell repertoires showed less diversity than lymph node repertoires and more diversity than nontumor tissue repertoires, and tumor T-cell repertoires showed preferential V and J gene usage. The conclusion that tumor T cells originate in lymph nodes was framed as consistent with a hypothesis rather than directly demonstrated.

This receptor was obtained from a female donor with breast cancer. Some clones in this sample may be carry-over from other donors' samples. Source material: axillary lymph node tissue. The chain uses TRBV7-9 and TRBJ2-1; D gene: possibly TRBD1, on 7 matching bases. The sequenced DNA is TGTGCCAGCAGCAAACAGGGGAGGTCGGTTTCCAATGAGCAGTTCTTC. Its translation reads: CASSKQGRSVSNEQFF.